A selection of T cell receptor beta chains follows, all from one sample in a study of PD-1 blockade in mismatch repair-deficient tumors. Produced via immunoSEQ multiplex PCR; TCRdb's table is partial and in-frame only. The sample holds 120,000 or so clones, approximately 90% seen once. Here the sequenced sample was peripheral blood, taken 44 weeks after starting pembrolizumab. These receptors were taken from an adult with mismatch repair-deficient cancer. Each CDR3 is given without its conserved first and last residue.

cdr3_aa v_call
ASSFPGAYYEQY TRBV28
ASRGQTYEQY TRBV19
ASGLLGDEQY TRBV27
ASSLVGGARGGGNTIY TRBV7-2
ASSESRGSYEQY TRBV10-1
ASTEWGNNQPQH TRBV25-1
ASSLGSVVAEQETQY TRBV7-9
ASSLTSGNTDTQY TRBV7-2
ASSPAPNQPQH TRBV5-6
ASRSYRGSYNEQF TRBV10-1
ASSQVGFGTVSNYGYT TRBV4-1
ASSLRSDYGYT TRBV11-3
ASSPEATYEQY TRBV27
ASSRTSGRDGTQY TRBV28
AWSVFETQY TRBV30
ASSLYLGFSGNTIY TRBV28
ASSFRGKDTEAF TRBV5-4